This entry describes one T cell receptor beta chain. Its antigen is not known. Each CDR3 protein is one row after TCRdb ran MiXCR on the 5' RACE reads. The profile shows under 900,000 distinct CDR3 sequences, 15% to 20% of them singletons. This sample is drawn from a study of identical twins. Findings and limits, study-wide: Clonotypes of the beta chain that were abundant in cord blood carried fewer insertions (memory repertoires showed none).

The CDR3 runs to 17 residues. Germline values: CDR1 KGHSH, CDR2 LQKENI. V trimming: 3 bases; J trimming: 4 bases; junction bases outside the gene matches: 9. Separately, the same data were catalogued under a study of T cells expressing NK-cell markers. As that report states: With an anti-gamma-delta TCR antibody, sorting in several experiments was kept to alpha-beta TCR T cells.

This receptor was identified in a woman in her late teens or twenties in good health. This chain connects TRBV18 to TRBJ2-1; 10 bases match TRBD2. Sequencing was carried out using PBMCs. CDR3: CASSPGLAATNYNEQFF. For the CDR3, the DNA is TGTGCCAGCTCACCCGGACTAGCGGCAACCAATTACAATGAGCAGTTCTTC.